This TCR beta chain derives from a study of identical twins. CDR3 length: 15 residues. CDR1 is SGDLS and CDR2 is YYNGEE in the germline V gene. The germline V and J ends were trimmed by 7 bases and 0 bases, with 15 bases remaining between them. One entry per CDR3 protein, called by TCRdb with MiXCR from the 5' RACE reads. The data show hundreds of thousands of distinct CDR3 sequences, approximately 21% seen once. This clonotype turned up a few times. All donors were healthy Caucasians. This same sample was also taken into another study, of T cells expressing NK-cell markers.

The sequence was obtained from a woman under 30 in good health. The chain uses TRBV9 and TRBJ2-3; D unresolved. The sample comprised PBMCs. CDR3 nucleotide sequence: TGTGCCAGCGCCCTTGGTCCAACTAGCACAGATACGCAGTATTTT. It specifies CASALGPTSTDTQYF.